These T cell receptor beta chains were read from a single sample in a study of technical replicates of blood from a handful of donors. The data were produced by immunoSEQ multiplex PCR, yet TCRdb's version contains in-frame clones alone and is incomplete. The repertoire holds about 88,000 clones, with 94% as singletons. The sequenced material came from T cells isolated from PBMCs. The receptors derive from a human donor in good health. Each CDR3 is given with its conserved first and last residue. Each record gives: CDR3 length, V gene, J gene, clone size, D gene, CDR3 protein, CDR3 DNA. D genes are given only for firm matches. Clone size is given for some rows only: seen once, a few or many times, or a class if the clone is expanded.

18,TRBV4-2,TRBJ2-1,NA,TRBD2,CASSHETSGSFLTNEQFF,TGTGCCAGCAGCCACGAGACTAGCGGGAGCTTCTTAACCAATGAGCAGTTCTTC
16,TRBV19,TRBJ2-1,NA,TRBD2,CASSHSGKSSYNEQFF,TGTGCCAGTAGTCATAGCGGGAAAAGCTCCTACAATGAGCAGTTCTTC
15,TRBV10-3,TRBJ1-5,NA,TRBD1,CAISESDRGNQPQHF,TGTGCCATCAGTGAGTCCGACAGGGGCAATCAGCCCCAGCATTTT
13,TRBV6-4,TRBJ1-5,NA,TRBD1,CASSWDSLQPQHF,TGTGCCAGCAGTTGGGACAGTCTTCAGCCCCAGCATTTT
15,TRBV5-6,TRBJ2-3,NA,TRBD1,CASSLGGQGTDTQYF,TGTGCCAGCAGCTTGGGCGGACAGGGGACAGATACGCAGTATTTT
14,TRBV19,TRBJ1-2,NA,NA,CASRFRGRGYGYTF,TGTGCCAGTAGGTTCAGGGGACGTGGCTATGGCTACACCTTC
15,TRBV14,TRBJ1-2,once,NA,CASSQDFRGSYGYTF,TGTGCCAGCAGCCAAGATTTCAGGGGTAGCTATGGCTACACCTTC
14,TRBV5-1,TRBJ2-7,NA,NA,CASSAAWGSFEQYF,TGCGCCAGCTCGGCCGCCTGGGGCTCCTTCGAGCAGTACTTC
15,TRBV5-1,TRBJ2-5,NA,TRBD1,CASSLTGGASETQYF,TGCGCCAGCAGCTTAACAGGGGGCGCGTCAGAGACCCAGTACTTC
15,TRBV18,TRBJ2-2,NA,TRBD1,CASSPIDRATGELFF,TGTGCCAGCTCACCGATTGACAGGGCGACCGGGGAGCTGTTTTTT
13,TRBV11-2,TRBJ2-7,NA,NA,CASRHYTGYEQYF,TGTGCCAGCAGACATTATACGGGCTACGAGCAGTACTTC
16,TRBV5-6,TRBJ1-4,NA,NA,CASSLSWRATNEKLFF,TGTGCCAGCAGCTTGTCCTGGAGGGCAACTAATGAAAAACTGTTTTTT
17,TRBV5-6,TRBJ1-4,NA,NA,CASSLSGSISTNEKLFF,TGTGCCAGCAGCTTGTCAGGTAGTATCTCAACTAATGAAAAACTGTTTTTT
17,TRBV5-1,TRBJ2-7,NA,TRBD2,CASSEGEGPTGVYEQYF,TGCGCCAGCAGCGAAGGGGAGGGACCAACTGGGGTCTACGAGCAGTACTTC
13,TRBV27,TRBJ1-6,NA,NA,CASSPRGSSPLHF,TGTGCCAGCAGTCCAAGGGGGAGTTCACCCCTCCACTTT
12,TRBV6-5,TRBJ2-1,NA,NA,CASSLGGNEQFF,TGTGCCAGCAGTTTAGGGGGCAATGAGCAGTTCTTC
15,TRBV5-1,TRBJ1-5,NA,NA,CASSLTGYSNQPQHF,TGCGCCAGCAGCTTAACGGGTTATAGCAATCAGCCCCAGCATTTT
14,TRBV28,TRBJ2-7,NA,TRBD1,CASSPSATGREQYF,TGTGCCAGCAGTCCCTCGGCGACAGGGCGGGAGCAGTACTTC
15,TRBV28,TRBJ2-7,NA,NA,CASSLLAGGIYEQYF,TGTGCCAGCAGTTTACTGGCAGGTGGAATATACGAGCAGTACTTC
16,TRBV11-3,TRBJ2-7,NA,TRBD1,CASSPPAGQGNYEQYF,TGTGCCAGCAGCCCTCCCGCGGGACAGGGAAACTACGAGCAGTACTTC
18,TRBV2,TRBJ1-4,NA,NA,CASSEAKGLGRVGEKLFF,TGTGCCAGCAGTGAAGCGAAGGGACTGGGGAGGGTGGGTGAAAAACTGTTTTTT
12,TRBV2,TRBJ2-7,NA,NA,CASSANRLGQYF,TGTGCCAGCAGTGCCAATCGACTCGGGCAGTACTTC
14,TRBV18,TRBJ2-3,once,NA,CASAQAGAQDTQYF,TGTGCCAGCGCGCAGGCTGGGGCGCAAGATACGCAGTATTTT
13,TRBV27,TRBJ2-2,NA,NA,CASSLTENGELFF,TGTGCCAGCAGTCTAACGGAGAACGGGGAGCTGTTTTTT